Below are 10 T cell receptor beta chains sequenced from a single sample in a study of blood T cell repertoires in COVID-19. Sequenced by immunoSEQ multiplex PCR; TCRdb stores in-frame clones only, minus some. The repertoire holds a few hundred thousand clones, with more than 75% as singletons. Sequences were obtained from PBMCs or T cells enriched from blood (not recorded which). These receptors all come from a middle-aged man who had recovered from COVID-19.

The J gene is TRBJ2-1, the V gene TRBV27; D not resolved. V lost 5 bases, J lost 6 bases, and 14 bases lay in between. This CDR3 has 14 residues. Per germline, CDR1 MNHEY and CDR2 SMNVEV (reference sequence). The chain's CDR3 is CASSLVGRPNEQFF. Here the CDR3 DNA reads TGTGCCAGCAGTCTAGTCGGTAGGCCCAATGAGCAGTTCTTC.

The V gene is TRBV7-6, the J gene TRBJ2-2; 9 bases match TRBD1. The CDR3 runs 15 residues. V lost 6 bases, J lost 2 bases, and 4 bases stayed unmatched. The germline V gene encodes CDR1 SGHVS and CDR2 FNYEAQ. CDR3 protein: CASRVTGGNTGELFF. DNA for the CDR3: TGTGCCAGCAGGGTGACAGGGGGAAACACCGGGGAGCTGTTTTTT. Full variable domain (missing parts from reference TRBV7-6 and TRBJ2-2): GAGVSQSPRYKVTKRGQDVALRCDPISGHVSLYWYRQALGQGPEFLTYFNYEAQQDKSGLPNDRFSAERPEGSISTLTIQRTEQRDSAMYRCASRVTGGNTGELFFGEGSRLTVL.

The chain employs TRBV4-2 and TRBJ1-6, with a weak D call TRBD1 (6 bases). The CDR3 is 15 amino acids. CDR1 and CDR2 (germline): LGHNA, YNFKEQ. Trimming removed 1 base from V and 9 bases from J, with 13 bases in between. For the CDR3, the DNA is TGTGCCAGCAGCCAAGTTGGGGGCTCGATTTCACCCCTCCACTTT. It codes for CASSQVGGSISPLHF.

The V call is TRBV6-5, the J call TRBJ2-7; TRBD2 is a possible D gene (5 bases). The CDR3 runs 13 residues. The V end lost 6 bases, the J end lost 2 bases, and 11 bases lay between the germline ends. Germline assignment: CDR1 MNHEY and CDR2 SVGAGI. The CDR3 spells CASRSGAAYEQYF. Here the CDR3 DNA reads TGTGCCAGCAGGAGCGGTGCTGCCTACGAGCAGTACTTC.

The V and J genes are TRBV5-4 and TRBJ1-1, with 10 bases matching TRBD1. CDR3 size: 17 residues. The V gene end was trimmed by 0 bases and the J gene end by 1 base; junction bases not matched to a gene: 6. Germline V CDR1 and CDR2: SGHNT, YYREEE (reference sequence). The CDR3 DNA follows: TGTGCCAGCAGCTTGGTGGGACAGGGGAAACGGAACACTGAAGCTTTCTTT. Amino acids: CASSLVGQGKRNTEAFF.

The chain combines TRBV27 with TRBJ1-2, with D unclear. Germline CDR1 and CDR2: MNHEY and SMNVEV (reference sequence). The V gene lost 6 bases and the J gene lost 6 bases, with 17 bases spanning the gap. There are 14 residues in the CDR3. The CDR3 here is CASSQYTGNHGYTF. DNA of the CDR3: TGTGCCAGCAGCCAGTACACGGGAAACCATGGCTACACCTTC.

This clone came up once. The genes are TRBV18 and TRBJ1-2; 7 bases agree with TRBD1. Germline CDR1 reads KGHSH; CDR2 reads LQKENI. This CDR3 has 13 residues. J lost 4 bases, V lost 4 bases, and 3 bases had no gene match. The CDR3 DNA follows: TGTGCCAGCTCACTAGGGGACAGCTATGGCTACACCTTC. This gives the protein CASSLGDSYGYTF.

The CDR3 coding sequence is TGCGCCAGCAGCTTGTTACAGGGGACCTATGGCTACACCTTC. It encodes CASSLLQGTYGYTF. V is TRBV5-1 and J is TRBJ1-2; 7 bases are a match to TRBD1. The CDR3 loop spans 14 amino acids. The ends lost 1 base at V and 4 bases at J; junction bases unmatched: 4. Germline CDR1 and CDR2: SGHRS and YFSETQ.

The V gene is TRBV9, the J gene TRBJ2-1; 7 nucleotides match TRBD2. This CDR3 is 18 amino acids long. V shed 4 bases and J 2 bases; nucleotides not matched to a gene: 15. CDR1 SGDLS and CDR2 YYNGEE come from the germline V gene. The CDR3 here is CASSPHNLAGGTYNEQFF. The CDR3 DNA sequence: TGTGCCAGCAGCCCCCATAATTTAGCGGGCGGAACCTACAATGAGCAGTTCTTC.

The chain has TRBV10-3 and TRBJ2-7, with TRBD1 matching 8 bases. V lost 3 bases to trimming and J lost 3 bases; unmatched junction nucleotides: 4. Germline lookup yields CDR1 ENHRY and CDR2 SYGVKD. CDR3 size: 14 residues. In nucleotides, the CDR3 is TGTGCCATCAGTGACGGGACAGGTCGCTACGAGCAGTACTTC. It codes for CAISDGTGRYEQYF.